These 25 T cell receptor beta chains were sequenced from one sample in a study of blood T cell repertoires in COVID-19. The assay was immunoSEQ multiplex PCR, and TCRdb's table has in-frame clones only and misses some. The sample records 350,000 to 450,000 clones, around 88% being singletons. The sequencing input was peripheral blood. These receptors were obtained from a woman aged 55-75 years with COVID-19, enrolled during active disease.

This clone came up once. The chain's CDR3 is CASSQTGFTDTQYF. The CDR3 DNA reads TGTGCCAGCAGCCAGACAGGGTTCACAGATACGCAGTATTTT. This rearrangement joins TRBV7-3 to TRBJ2-3; TRBD1 aligns across 7 bases. Germline V gene data show CDR1 as SGHTA and CDR2 as FQGTGA. After removal of 5 bases from V and 2 bases from J, the junction contained 4 bases not matched to a gene. This CDR3 region has 14 residues.

V and J are TRBV30 and TRBJ1-1; TRBD1 might be the D (6 bases). V was pared by 2 bases and J by 3 bases, with 16 bases between. CDR1 and CDR2 (germline): GTSNPN, SVGIG (reference sequence). There are 15 residues in the CDR3. The CDR3 loop is CAWSPGGPGDTEAFF. CDR3 nucleotides: TGTGCCTGGAGTCCGGGGGGCCCGGGGGACACTGAAGCTTTCTTT.

The chain employs TRBV5-1 and TRBJ2-5; tentative D call: TRBD2 (6 bases). Trimming pared 4 bases from V and 5 bases from J, leaving 12 bases between. CDR1 SGHRS and CDR2 YFSETQ come from the germline V gene. This CDR3 region has 13 residues. The CDR3 region has the DNA TGCGCCAGCAGCCCCCGGGGAGGCGAGACCCAGTACTTC. This encodes CASSPRGGETQYF.

This sequence joins TRBV7-3 and TRBJ2-5; perhaps TRBD2 as D (6 bases). The V gene's germline CDR1 is SGHTA and CDR2 FQGTGA. Trimming removed 5 bases at V and 3 bases at J, with 16 bases between. This CDR3 has 15 residues. Here the CDR3 DNA reads TGTGCCAGCAGCAACACAGCGGGTCCGGAAGAGACCCAGTACTTC. Residues: CASSNTAGPEETQYF.

This clone was seen once. The chain couples TRBV14 to TRBJ2-2, with 9 bases that match TRBD1. The CDR3 extends over 18 amino acids. CDR1 and CDR2 from the germline V gene are SGHDN and FVKESK. V trimming: 1 base; J trimming: 3 bases; junction bases outside the gene matches: 9. The CDR3 DNA is TGTGCCAGCAGCCAAGTACAGGGGGCCTTCCTTTACACCGGGGAGCTGTTTTTT. Translation gives CASSQVQGAFLYTGELFF.

The chain joins TRBV2 to TRBJ2-3; no clear D gene. Trimming shortened V by 9 bases and J by 5 bases, and 9 bases separated the two germline ends. The CDR3 sequence is 11 residues long. The germline V gene has CDR1 SNHLY and CDR2 FYNNEI. In nucleotides, the CDR3 is TGTGCCAGTCGGGTGGGAGATACGCAGTATTTT. Amino acids: CASRVGDTQYF.

This chain's CDR3 is CASSQESAGNYGYTF. The CDR3 DNA sequence: TGTGCCAGCAGCCAAGAGTCGGCGGGGAACTATGGCTACACCTTC. This rearrangement joins TRBV3-1 (or the pseudogene TRBV3-2) to TRBJ1-2, with unresolved D. This CDR3 contains 15 residues. V was clipped by 0 bases and J by 2 bases, with 10 bases between them. In germline, CDR1 is LGHDT, CDR2 YNNKEL (reference sequence).

The V call is TRBV11-3, the J call TRBJ1-6; no clear D gene. The germline gives CDR1 SGHNT, CDR2 YENEEA. V was pared by 1 base and J by 9 bases, with 10 bases between. This CDR3 contains 14 residues. As DNA, the CDR3 is TGTGCCAGCAGCTTAGGAGGGTTGGGTTCACCCCTCCACTTT. It encodes CASSLGGLGSPLHF. The variable domain in full, completed from reference TRBV11-3 and TRBJ1-6, reads EAGVVQSPRYKIIEKKQPVAFWCNPISGHNTLYWYLQNLGQGPELLIRYENEEAVDDSQLPKDRFSAERLKGVDSTLKIQPAELGDSAVYLCASSLGGLGSPLHFGNGTRLTVT.

This chain joins TRBV24-1 and TRBJ2-2; TRBD2 aligns across 8 bases. CDR1 is KGHDR, CDR2 SFDVKD, per germline. With V trimmed by 3 bases and J by 5 bases, 7 bases remained unmatched. The CDR3 is made up of 16 amino acids. Here the CDR3 DNA reads TGTGCCACCAGTGATCCAAGCGGGGGAGGGACCGGGGAGCTGTTTTTT. This encodes CATSDPSGGGTGELFF.

This chain links TRBV27 with TRBJ2-7; D may be TRBD2 (6 bases). There are 18 residues in the CDR3. The germline gives CDR1 MNHEY, CDR2 SMNVEV (reference sequence). Trimming stripped 6 bases from V and 5 bases from J, with 29 bases between. DNA for the CDR3: TGTGCCAGCAGCCGTGTTTCAATTTCTACTAGCTGGAAGAACGAGCAGTACTTC. Protein product: CASSRVSISTSWKNEQYF.

V usage is TRBV30 and J usage is TRBJ1-1; maybe TRBD1 (5 bases). Trimming removed 1 base from V and 5 bases from J, with 11 bases in between. Germline V gene sequence: CDR1 GTSNPN, CDR2 SVGIG (reference sequence). The CDR3 has 13 residues. For the CDR3, the DNA is TGTGCCTGGAGTGACCAGGGATGGACTGAAGCTTTCTTT. Translating gives CAWSDQGWTEAFF.

The rearrangement uses TRBV15 and TRBJ2-1, with 7 bases lining up with TRBD1. V trimming: 0 bases; J trimming: 9 bases; junction bases outside the gene matches: 5. Germline V gives CDR1 LNHNV, CDR2 YYDKDF (reference sequence). There are 14 residues in the CDR3. The CDR3 reads CATSRDDRVSEQFF. In DNA form, the CDR3 reads TGTGCCACCAGCAGAGACGACAGGGTCAGTGAGCAGTTCTTC.

The chain carries TRBV2 and TRBJ2-7, with 8 bases identical to TRBD1. Germline V CDR1 and CDR2: SNHLY, FYNNEI. The J segment lost 7 bases and the V segment lost 6 bases, leaving 11 bases of the junction unmatched. This CDR3 has 14 residues. The CDR3 sequence is CASRGGQGLGEQYF. CDR3 coding DNA: TGTGCCAGCAGGGGAGGACAGGGATTAGGTGAGCAGTACTTC.

This clone turned up a few times. The rearrangement links TRBV19 to TRBJ2-5; tentative D call: TRBD1 (6 bases). This CDR3 region has 13 residues. Germline V gives CDR1 LNHDA, CDR2 SQIVND (reference sequence). V lost 3 bases to trimming and J lost 4 bases, with 9 bases between them. The CDR3 DNA is TGTGCCAGTAGTATTCAGGGGTCAGAGACCCAGTACTTC. Its translation: CASSIQGSETQYF.

The rearrangement links TRBV4-2 to TRBJ2-1; 11 bases agree with TRBD2. V lost 1 base and J lost 7; bases outside the gene matches: 3. CDR1 and CDR2 (germline): LGHNA, YNFKEQ. The CDR3 contains 15 residues. CDR3 nucleotide sequence: TGTGCCAGCAGCCAAGTTAGCGGGGGGGCGAATGAGCAGTTCTTC. Translating it yields CASSQVSGGANEQFF.

The V and J genes are TRBV30 and TRBJ1-1; D remains unclear. V lost 3 bases to trimming and J lost 7 bases, with 12 bases between them. Germline CDR1 and CDR2: GTSNPN and SVGIG (reference sequence). The CDR3 spans 12 residues. The CDR3 here is CAWRLGRYEAFF. The CDR3 bases are TGTGCCTGGAGGTTGGGCAGGTATGAAGCTTTCTTT.

This rearrangement joins TRBV6-5 to TRBJ2-1; 14 bases map to TRBD2. Trimming removed 4 bases from V and 8 bases from J; junction bases left unmatched: 7. This CDR3 region has 16 residues. Germline V gene lookup returns CDR1 MNHEY and CDR2 SVGAGI. CDR3 in DNA: TGTGCCAGCAGTTCACGACTAGCGGGGGGGCAGGATGAGCAGTTCTTC. Translation gives CASSSRLAGGQDEQFF.

V gene TRBV6-6 combines with J gene TRBJ1-5, with D tentatively TRBD1 (6 bases). The CDR3 has 14 residues. Germline loops: CDR1 MNHNY, CDR2 SVGAGI (reference sequence). The V end was cut by 6 bases, the J end by 1 base, with 10 bases between. CDR3 nucleotides: TGTGCCAGCAGCAGGGACACCAGCAATCAGCCCCAGCATTTT. Protein sequence: CASSRDTSNQPQHF.

The V call is TRBV5-6, the J call TRBJ2-7; 8 nucleotides line up with TRBD1. J lost 5 bases, V lost 3 bases, and 4 bases had no gene match. CDR1 is SGHDT, CDR2 YYEEEE, per germline. The CDR3 is made up of 13 amino acids. The CDR3 DNA is TGTGCCAGCAGCTCGGACAGGGACCACGAGCAGTACTTC. It is translated as CASSSDRDHEQYF.

The genes are TRBV7-2 and TRBJ2-5; 9 bases map to TRBD2. CDR3 length: 16 amino acids. Germline V gene data show CDR1 as SGHTA and CDR2 as FQGNSA. Trimming at V came to 5 bases and at J to 5 bases, leaving 12 bases not matched to a gene. The CDR3 DNA is TGTGCCAGCAGCCCGACCGGGACTAGCCGCTGGGAGACCCAGTACTTC. Its protein product is CASSPTGTSRWETQYF.

V usage is TRBV19 and J usage is TRBJ1-2; TRBD1 matches at 9 bases. Losses at the gene ends were 3 bases for V and 4 bases for J; bases not matched to a gene: 12. Germline V lookup: CDR1 LNHDA, CDR2 SQIVND (reference sequence). The CDR3 has 17 residues. CDR3 protein: CASSIEQGASLAYGYTF. CDR3 coding DNA: TGTGCCAGTAGTATCGAACAGGGGGCGAGTCTTGCCTATGGCTACACCTTC.

The V call is TRBV11-2, the J call TRBJ2-1; D uncertain. This CDR3 comprises 14 residues. V was clipped by 3 bases and J by 9 bases, with 15 bases between them. Germline V gene data show CDR1 as SGHAT and CDR2 as FQNNGV. The CDR3 here is CASSLPSKSGEQFF. The CDR3 DNA sequence: TGTGCCAGCAGCTTGCCTTCTAAATCGGGTGAGCAGTTCTTC.

The genes are TRBV29-1 and TRBJ1-3, with D perhaps TRBD1 (6 bases). The germline CDR1 and CDR2 sequences are SQVTM and ANQGSEA. The CDR3 is 14 amino acids. Trimming took off 7 bases at V and 0 bases at J, with 13 bases between the two ends. This CDR3 is CSADTDSSGNTIYF. The CDR3 DNA reads as TGCAGCGCCGATACGGACAGCTCTGGAAACACCATATATTTT.

Only a few counts were recorded for this clone. The V and J genes are TRBV18 and TRBJ1-3; perhaps TRBD1 as D (5 bases). Germline values: CDR1 KGHSH, CDR2 LQKENI. V lost 5 bases and J lost 0, with 8 bases in between. The CDR3 has 14 amino acids. The CDR3 sequence is CASSADSSGNTIYF. CDR3 nucleotides: TGTGCCAGCTCAGCTGACAGCTCTGGAAACACCATATATTTT.

The chain links TRBV3-1 (or the pseudogene TRBV3-2) to TRBJ2-5, with 8 bases matching TRBD2. V was pared by 2 bases and J by 5 bases, with 10 bases of the junction left unmatched. This CDR3 comprises 16 residues. Germline V gene data show CDR1 as LGHDT and CDR2 as YNNKEL (reference sequence). CDR3 loop: CASSQFERGSWETQYF. The CDR3 DNA is TGTGCCAGCAGCCAATTTGAGCGGGGGAGCTGGGAGACCCAGTACTTC.